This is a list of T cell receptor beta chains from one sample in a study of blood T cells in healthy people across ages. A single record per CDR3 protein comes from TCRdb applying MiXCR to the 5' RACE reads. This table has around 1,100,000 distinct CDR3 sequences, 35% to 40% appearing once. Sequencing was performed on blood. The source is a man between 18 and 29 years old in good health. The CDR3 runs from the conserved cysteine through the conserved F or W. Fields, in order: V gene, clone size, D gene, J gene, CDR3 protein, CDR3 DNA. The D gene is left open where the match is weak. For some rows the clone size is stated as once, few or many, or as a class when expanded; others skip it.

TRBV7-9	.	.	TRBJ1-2	CASSSPRDPGKFGYTF	TGTGCCAGCAGCTCCCCCCGGGACCCGGGCAAGTTTGGCTACACCTTC
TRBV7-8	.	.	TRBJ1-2	CASSVRGLVRVDDGYTF	TGTGCCAGCAGCGTCAGGGGCCTGGTTCGGGTAGACGATGGCTACACCTTC
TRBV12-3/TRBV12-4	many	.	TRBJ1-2	CASSLQGYGYTF	TGTGCCAGCAGCCTCCAGGGCTATGGCTACACCTTC
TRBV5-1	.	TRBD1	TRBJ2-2	CASSSWTGSTGELFF	TGCGCCAGCAGCTCATGGACAGGGTCCACCGGGGAGCTGTTTTTT
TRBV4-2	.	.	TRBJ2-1	CASSQGDTSTYNEQFF	TGTGCCAGCAGCCAAGGGGATACTAGTACCTACAATGAGCAGTTCTTC
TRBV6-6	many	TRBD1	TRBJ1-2	CASSGGQFGDGYTF	TGTGCCAGCAGTGGGGGACAGTTTGGAGATGGCTACACCTTC
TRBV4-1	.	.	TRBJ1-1	CASSQDQEGGRTEAFF	TGCGCCAGCAGCCAAGATCAGGAGGGGGGTCGGACTGAAGCTTTCTTT
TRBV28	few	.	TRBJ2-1	CASRGGGWGREIDEQFF	TGTGCCAGCAGGGGAGGGGGATGGGGCAGGGAGATCGATGAGCAGTTCTTC
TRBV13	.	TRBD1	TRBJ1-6	CASSSGTGGYFSPLHF	TGTGCCAGCAGTTCCGGGACAGGGGGCTACTTTTCACCCCTCCACTTT
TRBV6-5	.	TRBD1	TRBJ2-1	CAEVPGTGLMDEQFF	TGTGCCGAAGTCCCCGGGACAGGGTTGATGGATGAGCAGTTCTTC
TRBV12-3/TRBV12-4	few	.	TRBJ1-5	CASSPTSRQPNQPQHF	TGTGCCAGCAGTCCAACCTCCCGACAGCCCAATCAGCCCCAGCATTTT
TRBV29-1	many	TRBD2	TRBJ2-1	CSVRTSPHEQFF	TGCAGCGTGCGGACTAGCCCTCATGAGCAGTTCTTC
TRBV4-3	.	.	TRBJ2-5	CASSLWSGNEQYF	TGCGCCAGCAGCCTGTGGTCAGGCAATGAGCAGTACTTC
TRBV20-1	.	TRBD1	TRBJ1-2	CSAPIPGQNYGNTF	TGCAGTGCTCCCATACCGGGACAGAACTATGGCAACACCTTC
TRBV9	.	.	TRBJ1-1	CASSVDSPTEAFF	TGTGCCAGCAGCGTTGACAGCCCCACTGAAGCTTTCTTT
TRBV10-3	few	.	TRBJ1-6	CAISELEGMGGSPLHF	TGTGCCATCAGTGAGTTAGAGGGAATGGGAGGTTCACCCCTCCACTTT
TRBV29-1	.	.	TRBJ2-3	CSGHTSVADTQYF	TGCAGCGGACACACATCCGTGGCAGATACGCAGTATTTT
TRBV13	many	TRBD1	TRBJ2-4	CASSLRDRVDKNIQYF	TGTGCCAGCAGCTTACGAGACAGGGTCGACAAAAACATTCAGTACTTC
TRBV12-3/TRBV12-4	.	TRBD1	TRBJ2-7	CASSRISDRGSAYEQYF	TGTGCCAGCAGTCGGATTTCGGACAGGGGATCCGCCTACGAGCAGTACTTC
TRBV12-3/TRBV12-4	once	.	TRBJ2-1	CASNPADMSSYNEQFF	TGTGCCAGCAACCCCGCGGACATGAGCTCCTACAATGAGCAGTTCTTC
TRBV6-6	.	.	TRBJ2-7	CASSYQEETRYF	TGTGCCAGCAGTTACCAGGAGGAGACCCGGTACTTC
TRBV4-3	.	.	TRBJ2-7	CASSQDQGRQYF	TGCGCCAGCAGCCAAGATCAGGGGAGGCAGTACTTC
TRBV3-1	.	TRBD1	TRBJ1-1	CASSQGQGKAFF	TGTGCCAGCAGCCAAGGACAGGGCAAGGCTTTCTTT
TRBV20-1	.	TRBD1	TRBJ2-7	CERDRGKGEQYF	TGCGAAAGGGACAGGGGAAAAGGAGAGCAGTACTTC
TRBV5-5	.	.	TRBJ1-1	CASTLSGLNTEAFF	TGTGCCAGCACCCTAAGTGGGCTGAACACTGAAGCTTTCTTT
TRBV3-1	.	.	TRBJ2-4	CASSQAVAARAKNSQYF	TGTGCCAGCAGCCAAGCTGTGGCGGCCAGAGCCAAAAACAGTCAGTACTTC
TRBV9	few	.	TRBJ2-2	CASSPFIGELFF	TGTGCCAGCAGCCCCTTTATCGGGGAGCTGTTTTTT
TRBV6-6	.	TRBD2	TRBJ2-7	CASSQGLAGYEQYF	TGTGCCAGCAGTCAAGGACTAGCGGGGTACGAGCAGTACTTC
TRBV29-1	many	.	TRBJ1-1	CSVEPGRTEAFF	TGCAGCGTTGAGCCAGGGAGGACTGAAGCTTTCTTT
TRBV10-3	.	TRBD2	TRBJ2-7	CATGTSEGSYEQYF	TGTGCCACAGGAACTAGCGAGGGTTCCTACGAGCAGTACTTC
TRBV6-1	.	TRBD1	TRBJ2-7	CASSDERTGVHEQYF	TGTGCCAGCAGTGATGAACGAACAGGGGTCCACGAGCAGTACTTC
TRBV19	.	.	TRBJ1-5	CASSIMADSNQPQHF	TGTGCCAGTAGTATAATGGCCGATAGCAATCAGCCCCAGCATTTT
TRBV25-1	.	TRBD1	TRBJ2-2	CASRYPLSGTVLPGELFF	TGTGCCAGCAGATACCCTTTATCCGGGACAGTGTTGCCCGGGGAGCTGTTTTTT
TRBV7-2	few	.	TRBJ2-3	CASSFGGKDTQYF	TGTGCCAGCAGCTTCGGGGGCAAAGATACGCAGTATTTT
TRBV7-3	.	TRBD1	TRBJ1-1	CASSSDRRTEAFF	TGTGCCAGCAGCTCGGACAGGCGAACTGAAGCTTTCTTT
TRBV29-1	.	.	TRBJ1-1	CSVDPGGGTEAFF	TGCAGCGTTGACCCCGGGGGAGGGACTGAAGCTTTCTTT
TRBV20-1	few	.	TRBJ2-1	CSARDLRVLASESYNEQFF	TGCAGTGCTAGAGACCTCCGGGTTTTGGCTAGCGAATCCTACAATGAGCAGTTCTTC
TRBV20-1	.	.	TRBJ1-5	CSARLTPSDQPQHF	TGCAGTGCTAGACTTACTCCTTCCGATCAGCCCCAGCATTTT
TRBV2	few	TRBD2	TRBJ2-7	CASSEGTSLKQYF	TGTGCCAGCAGTGAAGGGACTAGCCTCAAGCAGTACTTC
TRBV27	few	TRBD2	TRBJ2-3	CASFPGSGALNTQYF	TGTGCCAGTTTCCCCGGGAGCGGGGCTCTCAATACGCAGTATTTT
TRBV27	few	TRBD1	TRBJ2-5	CASSPRDRNIETQYF	TGTGCCAGCAGTCCACGGGACAGGAATATAGAGACCCAGTACTTC
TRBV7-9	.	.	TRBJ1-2	CASSLAVSRPGYTF	TGTGCCAGCAGCTTAGCAGTCAGCCGGCCGGGCTACACCTTC
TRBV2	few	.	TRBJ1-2	CASLVLRGVYGYTF	TGTGCCAGCTTGGTCTTAAGGGGTGTCTATGGCTACACCTTC
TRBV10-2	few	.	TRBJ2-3	CASSLLGTPSTDTQYF	TGCGCCAGCAGTCTTCTCGGAACGCCCAGCACAGATACGCAGTATTTT
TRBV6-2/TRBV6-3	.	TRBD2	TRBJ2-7	CASRDGRAKQYF	TGTGCCAGCAGGGACGGGAGGGCAAAGCAGTACTTC
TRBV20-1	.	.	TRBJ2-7	CSAQDRDHEQYF	TGCAGTGCCCAAGATCGGGACCACGAGCAGTACTTC
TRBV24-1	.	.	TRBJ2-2	CATSDSARMSGELFF	TGTGCCACCAGTGATAGTGCGAGGATGTCCGGGGAGCTGTTTTTT
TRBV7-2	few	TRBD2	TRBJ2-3	CASSRSLAGGRDRGTQYF	TGTGCCAGCAGCCGCTCACTAGCGGGGGGGCGGGACCGAGGAACGCAGTATTTT
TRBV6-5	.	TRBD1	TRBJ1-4	CASSATGGQEKLFF	TGTGCCAGCAGTGCGACAGGGGGGCAAGAAAAACTGTTTTTT
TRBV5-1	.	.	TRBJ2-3	CASSAMNSLTDTQYF	TGCGCCAGCAGCGCCATGAACTCGCTCACAGATACGCAGTATTTT
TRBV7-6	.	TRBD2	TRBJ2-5	CASTRGWGGEETQYF	TGTGCCAGCACCAGAGGATGGGGAGGGGAAGAGACCCAGTACTTC